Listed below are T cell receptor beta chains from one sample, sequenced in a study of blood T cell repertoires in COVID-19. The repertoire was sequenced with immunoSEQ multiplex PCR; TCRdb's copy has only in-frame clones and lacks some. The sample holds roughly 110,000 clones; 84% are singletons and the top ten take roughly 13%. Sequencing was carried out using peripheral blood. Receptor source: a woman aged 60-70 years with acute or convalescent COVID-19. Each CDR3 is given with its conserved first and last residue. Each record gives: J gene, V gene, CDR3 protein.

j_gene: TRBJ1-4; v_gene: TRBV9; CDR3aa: CASSGGDATNEKLFF
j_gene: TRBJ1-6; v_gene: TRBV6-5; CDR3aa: CASSTGGDNSPLHF
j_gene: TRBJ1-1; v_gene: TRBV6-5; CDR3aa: CASSYSSPNTEAFF
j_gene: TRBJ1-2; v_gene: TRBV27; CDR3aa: CASSFYQGGGYTF
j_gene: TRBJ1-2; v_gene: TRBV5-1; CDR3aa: CASSFNGGPTIDGYTF
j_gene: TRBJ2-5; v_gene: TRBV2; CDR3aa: CASSERRWETQYF
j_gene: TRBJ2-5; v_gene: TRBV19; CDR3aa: CASSIDQRETQYF
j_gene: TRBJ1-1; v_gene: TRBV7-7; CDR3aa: CASSLSPDTEAFF
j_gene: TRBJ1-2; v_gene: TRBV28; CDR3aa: CASSYTGANRYTF
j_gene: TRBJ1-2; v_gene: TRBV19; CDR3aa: CATAPGQGRSYGYTF
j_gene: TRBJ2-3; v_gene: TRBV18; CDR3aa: CASYSLNTQYF
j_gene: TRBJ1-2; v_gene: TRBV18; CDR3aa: CASSPSTAEAYGYTF
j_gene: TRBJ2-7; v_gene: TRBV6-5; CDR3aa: CASSYGGAREQYF
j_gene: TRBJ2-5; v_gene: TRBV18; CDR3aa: CASSIGQIQETQYF
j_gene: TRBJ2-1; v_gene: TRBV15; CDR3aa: CATSSGLRPSGKLNEQFF
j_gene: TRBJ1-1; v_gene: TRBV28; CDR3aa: CASSLGGASGTEAFF
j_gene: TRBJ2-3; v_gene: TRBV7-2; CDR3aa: CASPTTSGSPTDTQYF
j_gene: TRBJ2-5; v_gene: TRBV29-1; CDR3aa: CSVEVGRARETQYF
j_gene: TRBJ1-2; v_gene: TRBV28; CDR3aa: CASRSGRRNIINYGYTF
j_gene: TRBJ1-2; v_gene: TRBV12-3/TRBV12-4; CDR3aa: CASSLARGRDYTF
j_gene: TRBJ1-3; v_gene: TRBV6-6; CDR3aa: CASSLGQGYSGNTIYF
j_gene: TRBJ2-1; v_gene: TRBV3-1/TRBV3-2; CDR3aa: CASSRLVGPYNEQFF
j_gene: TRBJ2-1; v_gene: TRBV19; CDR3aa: CASSIVGLNEQFF
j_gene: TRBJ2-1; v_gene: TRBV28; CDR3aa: CASSLRGQGAREQFF
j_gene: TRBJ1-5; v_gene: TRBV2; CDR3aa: CASRAWSADFYSNQPQHF
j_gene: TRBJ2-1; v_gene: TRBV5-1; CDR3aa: CASSLEGLDYNEQFF
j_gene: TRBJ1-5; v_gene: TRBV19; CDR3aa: CASRSGADRANQPQHF
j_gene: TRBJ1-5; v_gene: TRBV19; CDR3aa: CASRVQGLSNQPQHF
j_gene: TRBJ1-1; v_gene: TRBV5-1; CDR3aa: CASTIGGNTEAFF
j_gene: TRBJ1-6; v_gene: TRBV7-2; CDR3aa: CASSQRTGINSPLHF
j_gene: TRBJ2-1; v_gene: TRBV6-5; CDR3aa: CASSQAANTYNEQFF
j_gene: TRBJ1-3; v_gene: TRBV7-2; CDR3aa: CASSPQGTAGNTIYF
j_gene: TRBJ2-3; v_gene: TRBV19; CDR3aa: CASSRAGALFTDTQYF
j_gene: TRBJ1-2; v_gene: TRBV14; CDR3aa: CASSQDLGGIDGYTF
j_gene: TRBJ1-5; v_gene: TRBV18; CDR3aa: CASSPGQWEQSYSNQPQHF
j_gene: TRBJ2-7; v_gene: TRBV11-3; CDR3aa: CASSSSGSYEQYF
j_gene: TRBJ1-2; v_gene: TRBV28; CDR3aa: CASSGGRGGGYTF
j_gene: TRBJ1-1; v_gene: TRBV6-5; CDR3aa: CASRVQGDNTEAFF
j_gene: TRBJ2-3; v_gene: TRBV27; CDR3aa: CASSDRGRADTQYF
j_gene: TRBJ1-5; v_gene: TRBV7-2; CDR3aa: CASSLGQGIRNGQPQHF
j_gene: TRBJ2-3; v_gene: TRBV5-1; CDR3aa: CASGSGLTLSTDTQYF
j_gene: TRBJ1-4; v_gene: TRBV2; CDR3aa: CASTPGTGGGEKLFF
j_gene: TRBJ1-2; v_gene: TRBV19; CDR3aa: CASSIGAVNGYTF
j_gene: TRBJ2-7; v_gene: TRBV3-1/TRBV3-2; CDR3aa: CASSQGTGALSYEQYF
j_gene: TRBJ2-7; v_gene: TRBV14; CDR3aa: CASSQATSGTVYEQYF
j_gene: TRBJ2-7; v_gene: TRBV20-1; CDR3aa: CSAGQGSEQYF
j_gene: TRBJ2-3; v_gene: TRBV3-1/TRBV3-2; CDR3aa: CASSLAGVLADTQYF
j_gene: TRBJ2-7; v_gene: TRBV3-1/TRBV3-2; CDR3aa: CASSQELEGTGGEQYF
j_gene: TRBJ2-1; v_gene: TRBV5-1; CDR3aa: CASSLGLAGVGEQFF
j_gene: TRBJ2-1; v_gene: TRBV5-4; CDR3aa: CASSSGDLRYNEQFF